A single sample is the source of the 3 T cell receptor beta chains below, sequenced in a study of blood T cell repertoires in COVID-19. The method was immunoSEQ multiplex PCR; TCRdb's version includes in-frame clones alone and lacks a portion of them. Of 380,000 or so clones in the sample, 86% are singletons; the top ten hold just over 7%. Material: peripheral blood. The receptors derive from an older woman with COVID-19, enrolled during active disease.

The chain employs TRBV4-1 and TRBJ2-7; TRBD1 aligns across 9 bases. V was clipped by 3 bases and J by 6 bases; unmatched bases: 3. Germline V CDR1 and CDR2: MGHRA, YSYEKL. The CDR3 consists of 13 residues. CDR3 DNA: TGCGCCAGCAGCCAGGGACAGGGAGGCGAGCAGTACTTC. It specifies CASSQGQGGEQYF.

The chain carries TRBV12-5 and TRBJ2-2; TRBD1 matches at 7 bases. CDR3 size: 15 residues. J was trimmed by 6 bases and V by 2 bases; bases with no gene match: 6. The germline CDR1 and CDR2 sequences are LGHNT and FRNRAP. In nucleotides, the CDR3 is TGTGCTAGTGGTTTGCACCGACAGGGAGCCGGGGAGCTGTTTTTT. Translation gives CASGLHRQGAGELFF. The full variable domain, in which reference TRBV12-5 and TRBJ2-2 provide the parts outside the CDR3, is DARVTQTPRHKVTEMGQEVTMRCQPILGHNTVFWYRQTMMQGLELLAYFRNRAPLDDSGMPKDRFSAEMPDATLATLKIQPSEPRDSAVYFCASGLHRQGAGELFFGEGSRLTVL.

The J gene is TRBJ1-2, the V gene TRBV13; the D is unclear. CDR1 is PRHDT and CDR2 is FYEKMQ in the germline V gene (reference sequence). The CDR3 covers 14 residues. The V and J ends lost 6 bases and 0 bases respectively, with 11 bases between them. Here the CDR3 DNA reads TGTGCCAGCAGTATTGACACGGCTAACTATGGCTACACCTTC. Translating gives CASSIDTANYGYTF.